This is a list of T cell receptor beta chains from one sample in a study of T cell changes during pregnancy in multiple sclerosis. Sequencing used immunoSEQ multiplex PCR; TCRdb keeps in-frame clones, though not all of them. Of 90,000 to 120,000 clones in the sample, 80% to 95% were seen once. Specimen: peripheral blood, collected in the third trimester of pregnancy. The receptors shown here come from a female donor in good health, enrolled as a control in a pregnancy study. Both conserved end residues are part of each CDR3. The order of the fields is CDR3 DNA, CDR3 protein, V gene, J gene, D gene, clone size. The D gene is left open where the match is weak. Expanded clones get a size class; other rows say once, few or many, or leave the size out.

DNA: TGTGCCAGCAGCTTCGACAGGGGGTCCACTCAGCCCCAGCATTTT
CDR3: CASSFDRGSTQPQHF
V: TRBV11-2
J: TRBJ1-5
D: TRBD1
size: .

DNA: TGTGCCAGCAGCTTAAAACAGGGCGGTTCCTACGAGCAGTACTTC
CDR3: CASSLKQGGSYEQYF
V: TRBV7-9
J: TRBJ2-7
D: .
size: .

DNA: TGTGCCAGCAGTGAAGTGGCTAGCACAGATACGCAGTATTTT
CDR3: CASSEVASTDTQYF
V: TRBV6-1
J: TRBJ2-3
D: .
size: .

DNA: TGTGCCAGTTCGGGGGGAGTGAACACTGAAGCTTTCTTT
CDR3: CASSGGVNTEAFF
V: TRBV6-5
J: TRBJ1-1
D: .
size: .

DNA: TGCGCCAGCAGCTTGTCCCTCGGAGCGGGGGGTCGCGATACGCAGTATTTT
CDR3: CASSLSLGAGGRDTQYF
V: TRBV5-1
J: TRBJ2-3
D: TRBD2
size: .

DNA: TGTGCCAGCTCACCCAAACAGGGGGAAAACTATGGCTACACCTTC
CDR3: CASSPKQGENYGYTF
V: TRBV18
J: TRBJ1-2
D: TRBD1
size: .

DNA: TGTGCCAGCAGCTTGGACAGGCTCCCTGGAAACACCATATATTTT
CDR3: CASSLDRLPGNTIYF
V: TRBV5-6
J: TRBJ1-3
D: .
size: .

DNA: TGTGCCAGCAGCTTGCCCGGGACAGGCAACACTGAAGCTTTCTTT
CDR3: CASSLPGTGNTEAFF
V: TRBV5-4
J: TRBJ1-1
D: TRBD1
size: .

DNA: TGCGCCAGCAGCCGGACTAGCGGGGGGGCCAATGAGCAGTTCTTC
CDR3: CASSRTSGGANEQFF
V: TRBV4-3
J: TRBJ2-1
D: TRBD2
size: .

DNA: TGTGCCAGCAGTGAATTGGGGCGTAGCAATCAGCCCCAGCATTTT
CDR3: CASSELGRSNQPQHF
V: TRBV2
J: TRBJ1-5
D: .
size: .

DNA: TGTGCCAGCAGCTCGCAGGCCTTAACTAATGAAAAACTGTTTTTT
CDR3: CASSSQALTNEKLFF
V: TRBV14
J: TRBJ1-4
D: .
size: .

DNA: TGTGCCAGCAGCTTAGGCTGGTCTAGCGGGGGTCACTACAATGAGCAGTTCTTC
CDR3: CASSLGWSSGGHYNEQFF
V: TRBV7-2
J: TRBJ2-1
D: TRBD2
size: .

DNA: TGCGCCAGCAGCTCCAACCTACAGGGGGCCGTGGACACCATATATTTT
CDR3: CASSSNLQGAVDTIYF
V: TRBV5-1
J: TRBJ1-3
D: TRBD1
size: .

DNA: TGTGCCAGCAGTGCTCTGGCTAGCACAGATACGCAGTATTTT
CDR3: CASSALASTDTQYF
V: TRBV6-1
J: TRBJ2-3
D: .
size: once

DNA: TGTGCCAGCAGTGACAGATATAATTCACCCCTCCACTTT
CDR3: CASSDRYNSPLHF
V: TRBV25-1
J: TRBJ1-6
D: .
size: once

DNA: TGTGCCAGCAGTGCCGCCGGGGGGAAATCCTACGAGCAGTACTTC
CDR3: CASSAAGGKSYEQYF
V: TRBV25-1
J: TRBJ2-7
D: TRBD2
size: .

DNA: TGCGCCAGCAGCCAGAGCGGGGGATACTCCTACAATGAGCAGTTCTTC
CDR3: CASSQSGGYSYNEQFF
V: TRBV4-3
J: TRBJ2-1
D: TRBD2
size: .

DNA: TGTGCCAGCAGCGACGGGACAGCTCGTAAGCCCCAGCATTTT
CDR3: CASSDGTARKPQHF
V: TRBV9
J: TRBJ1-5
D: TRBD1
size: .

DNA: TGTGCCAGCAGACCTATGACAGGGGTCTCCTACAATGAGCAGTTCTTC
CDR3: CASRPMTGVSYNEQFF
V: TRBV7-2
J: TRBJ2-1
D: TRBD1
size: .

DNA: TGTGCCAGCAGTCAGGACAGGGGGCAAGAGACCCAGTACTTC
CDR3: CASSQDRGQETQYF
V: TRBV5-6
J: TRBJ2-5
D: TRBD1
size: .

DNA: TGCGCCAGCAGCTTGAATAGTGGTTACGAGCAGTACTTC
CDR3: CASSLNSGYEQYF
V: TRBV5-1
J: TRBJ2-7
D: .
size: .

DNA: TGTGCCAGCAGCGACATACAGGGAAAAAACATTCAGTACTTC
CDR3: CASSDIQGKNIQYF
V: TRBV21-1
J: TRBJ2-4
D: .
size: .

DNA: TGTGCCAGCAGTGGGGACAGGGATGAAAAACTGTTTTTT
CDR3: CASSGDRDEKLFF
V: TRBV2
J: TRBJ1-4
D: TRBD1
size: .

DNA: TGTGCCAGCAGCCTTGGACAGGGGTCCAACACTGAAGCTTTCTTT
CDR3: CASSLGQGSNTEAFF
V: TRBV5-8
J: TRBJ1-1
D: TRBD1
size: .

DNA: TGTGCCAGCAGCCCCCGATCGGACAGGGGAATGGGCAATGAGCAGTTCTTC
CDR3: CASSPRSDRGMGNEQFF
V: TRBV11-1
J: TRBJ2-1
D: TRBD1
size: .

DNA: TGCGCCAGCACCCTAGAGCCGGAGGCCGGGGAGCTGTTTTTT
CDR3: CASTLEPEAGELFF
V: TRBV5-1
J: TRBJ2-2
D: .
size: .

DNA: TGTGCCAGCAGCTATAGACAGAACACTGAAGCTTTCTTT
CDR3: CASSYRQNTEAFF
V: TRBV5-5
J: TRBJ1-1
D: .
size: .

DNA: TGTGCCAGCAGCTGGGGACAGGGGTCGAACACTGAAGCTTTCTTT
CDR3: CASSWGQGSNTEAFF
V: TRBV7-8
J: TRBJ1-1
D: TRBD1
size: .

DNA: TGTGCCAGCATTTTCAGGGGGCCAGGGACTGAAGCTTTCTTT
CDR3: CASIFRGPGTEAFF
V: TRBV2
J: TRBJ1-1
D: TRBD1
size: .

DNA: TGTGCCAGCTCACCAAGTCTGGCGGGGGGGCCAGAGAATGAGCAGTTCTTC
CDR3: CASSPSLAGGPENEQFF
V: TRBV18
J: TRBJ2-1
D: TRBD2
size: .

DNA: TGTGCCAGCAGCCCCGGAGCAGGGATGAACACTGAAGCTTTCTTT
CDR3: CASSPGAGMNTEAFF
V: TRBV4-2
J: TRBJ1-1
D: .
size: .

DNA: TGTGCCAGCAGTCTGGACAGGGCCAATGAGCAGTTCTTC
CDR3: CASSLDRANEQFF
V: TRBV27
J: TRBJ2-1
D: TRBD1
size: .

DNA: TGTGCCAGCAGGTACAGGGTTTCCTACAATGAGCAGTTCTTC
CDR3: CASRYRVSYNEQFF
V: TRBV5-6
J: TRBJ2-1
D: .
size: .

DNA: TGTGCCAGCAGTCGGGACAGGGAGACAGATACGCAGTATTTT
CDR3: CASSRDRETDTQYF
V: TRBV6-5
J: TRBJ2-3
D: TRBD1
size: .

DNA: TGTGCTAGTGGTCTTACTAGCGGGGGGGCTATGGAGACCCAGTACTTC
CDR3: CASGLTSGGAMETQYF
V: TRBV12-5
J: TRBJ2-5
D: TRBD2
size: .

DNA: TGTGCCAGCTCACGGATTACATCAGGGGAAATTGGCTACACCTTC
CDR3: CASSRITSGEIGYTF
V: TRBV18
J: TRBJ1-2
D: .
size: .

DNA: TGTGCCAGCAAGATGGCGGGGGGGGGTGAGACCCAGTACTTC
CDR3: CASKMAGGGETQYF
V: TRBV2
J: TRBJ2-5
D: TRBD2
size: .

DNA: TGTGCCATCAGTGAGTCCGGAGAATCCAAAAACATTCAGTACTTC
CDR3: CAISESGESKNIQYF
V: TRBV10-3
J: TRBJ2-4
D: .
size: .

DNA: TGTGCCAGCAGCTTAGAGCAGGGGAGAAAACTGTTTTTT
CDR3: CASSLEQGRKLFF
V: TRBV11-2
J: TRBJ1-4
D: .
size: .

DNA: TGTGCCAGCTCACCCTCAGTTAGCACAGATACGCAGTATTTT
CDR3: CASSPSVSTDTQYF
V: TRBV18
J: TRBJ2-3
D: .
size: .

DNA: TGTGCCAGCAGCGTAGGGGGGGGACAGGGGGCTGAAGCTTTCTTT
CDR3: CASSVGGGQGAEAFF
V: TRBV9
J: TRBJ1-1
D: TRBD1
size: .

DNA: TGTGCCACCAGCAACCGGGGGGAGACCGGGGAGACCCAGTACTTC
CDR3: CATSNRGETGETQYF
V: TRBV15
J: TRBJ2-5
D: TRBD2
size: .

DNA: TGTGCCAGCAGTTATCCTAGCGCCAATTCACCCCTCCACTTT
CDR3: CASSYPSANSPLHF
V: TRBV6-5
J: TRBJ1-6
D: .
size: .

DNA: TGTGCCAGCAGCGTAGAGGGACAGGGAAATGAAAAACTGTTTTTT
CDR3: CASSVEGQGNEKLFF
V: TRBV9
J: TRBJ1-4
D: TRBD1
size: .

DNA: TGTGCCAGCTCTCCTACAGGGTTCCACACTGAAGCTTTCTTT
CDR3: CASSPTGFHTEAFF
V: TRBV18
J: TRBJ1-1
D: .
size: once